The 17 T cell receptor beta chains below come from one sample, sequenced in a study of lymphopenia after photon versus proton radiotherapy. The repertoire was sequenced with immunoSEQ multiplex PCR; TCRdb's copy has only in-frame clones and lacks some. The profile shows under 7,000 clones, more than 85% of them singletons. The specimen comprised peripheral blood, sampled from a patient treated with photon-based radiotherapy. Every receptor here comes from a man aged 55-75 years with cholangiocarcinoma.

This clone was found once. The V call is TRBV6-6, the J call TRBJ1-3, with D maybe TRBD1 (5 bases). The CDR3 is made up of 14 amino acids. The V and J ends lost 7 bases and 4 bases respectively, with 14 bases between them. Germline V lookup: CDR1 MNHNY, CDR2 SVGAGI (reference sequence). CDR3 loop: CASTRDPTGNTIYF. The CDR3 DNA reads TGTGCCAGCACCCGGGACCCTACGGGAAACACCATATATTTT.

The rearrangement links TRBV28 to TRBJ1-2, with 8 nucleotides matching TRBD1. The CDR3 loop spans 13 amino acids. Germline CDR1 and CDR2: MDHEN and SYDVKM. V was pared by 6 bases and J by 4 bases, with 4 bases of the junction left unmatched. In DNA, the CDR3 is TGTGCCAGCAGAAGGGACAGGATCTATGGCTACACCTTC. This codes for CASRRDRIYGYTF.

V usage is TRBV5-4 and J usage is TRBJ2-2, with 8 nucleotides matching TRBD1. This CDR3 region has 16 residues. V gave up 0 bases and J gave up 1 base; unmatched junction bases: 2. The V gene's germline CDR1 is SGHNT and CDR2 YYREEE (reference sequence). The CDR3: CASSLDRGWNTGELFF. CDR3 nucleotide sequence: TGTGCCAGCAGCTTGGACAGGGGGTGGAACACCGGGGAGCTGTTTTTT.

The genes are TRBV6-4 and TRBJ2-6; unclear D gene. The germline V gene has CDR1 MRHNA and CDR2 SNTAGT. V was pared by 5 bases and J by 2 bases, with 7 bases between. The CDR3 loop spans 14 amino acids. The CDR3 nucleotides read TGTGCCAGCAGTCAAGGGCCTGGGGCCAACGTCCTGACTTTC. It encodes CASSQGPGANVLTF.

Note on this clone: One junction end disagrees with the germline gene, perhaps due to a read error. The chain couples TRBV5-3 to TRBJ2-7; D might be TRBD1 or TRBD2, each matching 6 bases. TRBV5-3 is an open reading frame whose function is uncertain. The CDR3 spans 15 residues. CDR3 nucleotide sequence: TGTGCCAGCAGCTTGACGGGGGCCAAATCCTACGAGCAGTACTTC. It translates to CASSLTGAKSYEQYF.

The DNA for the CDR3 is TGTGCCAGTAGTATATCAGGGGACGGTGAAGCTTTCTTT. Translating gives CASSISGDGEAFF. The rearrangement joins TRBV19 to TRBJ1-1, with a possible D match to TRBD1 (6 bases). V was clipped by 2 bases and J by 7 bases, with 11 bases between them. Germline loops: CDR1 LNHDA, CDR2 SQIVND (reference sequence). The length of the CDR3 is 13 residues.

The chain couples TRBV28 to TRBJ2-7; the D is unclear. The ends were cut back, 3 bases at V and 2 bases at J, with 14 bases in the middle. From germline, CDR1 is MDHEN and CDR2 SYDVKM. This CDR3 is 15 amino acids long. The CDR3 loop is CASSFRFAGTYEQYF. The CDR3 nucleotides read TGTGCCAGCAGTTTTCGATTCGCAGGTACCTACGAGCAGTACTTC.

Turning to this clone: The same CDR3 also results from other DNA sequences found in this sample. This sequence joins TRBV4-2 and TRBJ2-6, with D perhaps matching TRBD2 (7 bases). This CDR3 spans 19 amino acids. V was clipped by 1 base and J by 1 base, with 17 bases between them. Germline CDR1 reads LGHNA; CDR2 reads YNFKEQ. CDR3 sequence (DNA): TGTGCCAGCAGCCAAGTAAACGGGGGGCGAGAGTCTGGGGCCAACGTCCTGACTTTC. Translation: CASSQVNGGRESGANVLTF.

The gene calls are TRBV10-3 and TRBJ2-1; D possibly corresponds to TRBD2 (7 bases). Germline-derived CDR1 and CDR2 are ENHRY and SYGVKD. Trimming pared 6 bases from V and 7 bases from J, leaving 19 bases between. The CDR3 contains 15 residues. The CDR3 loop reads CAIRAPGGGRNEQFF. The CDR3 nucleotides read TGTGCCATCAGAGCCCCGGGGGGCGGAAGGAATGAGCAGTTCTTC.

The chain uses TRBV5-1 and TRBJ1-1, with D unclear. CDR3 length equals 13 residues. Germline V lookup: CDR1 SGHRS, CDR2 YFSETQ. V was pared by 0 bases and J by 8 bases, with 11 bases between. CDR3: CASSLESLTEAFF. DNA for the CDR3: TGCGCCAGCAGCTTGGAAAGTCTGACCGAAGCTTTCTTT.

This clone appeared once. The CDR3, as DNA: TGTGCCAGCAGCTTAGTTCCCCCGAGACAGTTGAACACTGAAGCTTTCTTT. It is translated as CASSLVPPRQLNTEAFF. The gene calls are TRBV7-2 and TRBJ1-1; a possible D gene is TRBD1 (5 bases). This CDR3 spans 17 amino acids. Trimming left V 1 base short and J 0 bases short, with 15 bases between. The germline V gene has CDR1 SGHTA and CDR2 FQGNSA.

The chain employs TRBV4-3 and TRBJ1-1, with a weak D call TRBD1 (5 bases). Trimming removed 0 bases at V and 10 bases at J, with 15 bases between. This CDR3 has 14 amino acids. CDR1 is LGHNA and CDR2 is YSLEER in the germline V gene. The CDR3 region has the DNA TGCGCCAGCAGCCAAGAGACAGAGTTGAGACGAGCTTTCTTT. Its translation is CASSQETELRRAFF.

This chain uses TRBV5-1 with TRBJ1-2; D remains ambiguous. The V end was cut by 0 bases, the J end by 8 bases, with 11 bases between. There are 13 residues in the CDR3. The V gene's germline CDR1 is SGHRS and CDR2 YFSETQ. The CDR3 protein is CASSLADGIGYTF. The CDR3 nucleotides are TGCGCCAGCAGCTTGGCTGATGGAATCGGCTACACCTTC.

The V call is TRBV7-8, the J call TRBJ1-2; no definite D call. In germline, CDR1 is SGHVS, CDR2 FQNEAQ. Trimming pared 5 bases from V and 7 bases from J, leaving 20 bases between. The CDR3 extends over 15 amino acids. CDR3: CASSPARRMGSGYTF. DNA for the CDR3: TGTGCCAGCAGCCCAGCCCGTCGAATGGGGAGTGGCTACACCTTC.

The rearrangement joins TRBV5-1 to TRBJ2-7; TRBD1 matches 10 bases. The germline CDR1 and CDR2 sequences are SGHRS and YFSETQ. J lost 4 bases, V lost 5 bases, and 9 bases had no gene match. This CDR3 region has 15 residues. This CDR3 is CASRSGGTGVYEQYF. CDR3 sequence (DNA): TGCGCCAGCAGAAGTGGGGGGACAGGGGTTTACGAGCAGTACTTC.

This clone turned up a few times. V is TRBV10-1 and J is TRBJ2-6; D uncertain. Germline CDR1 WNHNN, CDR2 SYGVQD (reference sequence). V was shortened by 5 bases and J by 5 bases, with 16 bases between the two germline ends. The CDR3 covers 16 residues. Written as DNA, the CDR3 is TGCGCCAGCAGTCGTTCAGCACAAAGTCGGGCCAACGTCCTGACTTTC. It yields the protein CASSRSAQSRANVLTF.

This chain uses TRBV11-3 with TRBJ2-3; no reliable D call. Germline V lookup: CDR1 SGHNT, CDR2 YENEEA. Trimming pared 0 bases from V and 2 bases from J, leaving 9 bases between. The CDR3 is 15 residues long. In DNA form, the CDR3 reads TGTGCCAGCAGCTTAGATAAGTGGACCACAGATACGCAGTATTTT. Translated: CASSLDKWTTDTQYF.